The 14 T cell receptor beta chains presented below share a single source sample, sequenced in a study of OX40 agonist ivuxolimab in advanced cancers. The protocol used for the library was the immunoSEQ multiplex PCR assay. The immuneACCESS repertoire file appears here via TCRdb, limited to in-frame rearrangements. These files lack a portion of the clones; in checked studies, under half of the deficit traces to unresolved V genes, and the cause of the others is not known. This sample is represented by 55,000 to 80,000 clones; 75% to 90% of them were singletons. The ten biggest clones cover around 2.8% of the sample. Sequencing was performed on CD4+ or CD8+ T cells sorted from blood, taken in a trial of the OX40 agonist ivuxolimab. These receptors were obtained from an adult with an advanced solid tumor such as melanoma, head and neck, liver or kidney cancer.

The chain carries TRBV6-6 and TRBJ1-2; weak D call: TRBD1 (6 bases). The CDR3 length is 13 residues. Trimming shortened V by 7 bases and J by 7 bases, and 16 bases separated the two germline ends. Germline V gene lookup returns CDR1 MNHNY and CDR2 SVGAGI (reference sequence). CDR3: CASIGGPRGGYTF. CDR3 coding DNA: TGTGCCAGCATCGGGGGCCCCCGGGGTGGCTACACCTTC.

This clone was found once. The chain uses TRBV11-3 and TRBJ1-1; 8 bases align to TRBD1. The CDR3 is 13 amino acids. The V gene's germline CDR1 is SGHNT and CDR2 YENEEA. J was trimmed by 6 bases and V by 2 bases; bases with no gene match: 2. The DNA for the CDR3 is TGTGCCAGCAGCTTACAGGGGGCCGCTGAAGCTTTCTTT. It is translated as CASSLQGAAEAFF.

V usage is TRBV5-5 and J usage is TRBJ2-7; D possibly corresponds to TRBD2 (5 bases). In germline, CDR1 is SGHKS, CDR2 YYEKEE (reference sequence). The V and J ends lost 2 bases and 2 bases respectively, with 17 bases between them. The CDR3 has 16 residues. The CDR3 DNA reads as TGTGCCAGCAGCTTAGGCCCCGGACTCCTGACCTACGAGCAGTACTTC. Its translation is CASSLGPGLLTYEQYF.

J is TRBJ1-3 and V is TRBV19; 7 bases align to TRBD1. The CDR3 has 13 amino acids. V was pared by 10 bases and J by 4 bases, with 7 bases of the junction left unmatched. Germline CDR1 and CDR2: LNHDA and SQIVND (reference sequence). For the CDR3, the DNA is TGTGCCACCGACAGGGCAGCAGGAAACACCATATATTTT. It codes for CATDRAAGNTIYF.

The chain links TRBV6-1 to TRBJ1-2; 11 bases map to TRBD1. This CDR3 comprises 14 residues. Trimming at V came to 5 bases and at J to 4 bases, leaving 3 bases not matched to a gene. Germline CDR1 MNHNS, CDR2 SASEGT. The CDR3: CASSRTGGSYGYTF. The CDR3 DNA follows: TGTGCCAGCAGTAGGACAGGGGGCTCCTATGGCTACACCTTC.

The rearrangement joins TRBV5-4 to TRBJ1-2, with D tentatively TRBD1 (6 bases). V shed 1 base and J shed 5 bases, with 18 bases lying between them. The CDR3 extends over 16 amino acids. The V gene's germline CDR1 is SGHNT and CDR2 YYREEE (reference sequence). This chain's CDR3 is CASSLWPGDQEYGYTF. CDR3 DNA sequence: TGTGCCAGCAGCTTGTGGCCAGGGGACCAGGAGTATGGCTACACCTTC.

CDR3 sequence: CASSIKYDRSQETQYF. The CDR3 nucleotides are TGTGCCAGCAGCATCAAGTATGACAGGTCCCAAGAGACCCAGTACTTC. The chain has TRBV7-9 and TRBJ2-5, with D maybe TRBD1 (6 bases). Between the trimmed V and J ends, which lost 5 bases and 1 base, there was a span of 17 bases. The CDR3 is made up of 16 amino acids. Germline V gene sequence: CDR1 SEHNR, CDR2 FQNEAQ (reference sequence). Variable domain in full (rest from reference TRBV7-9 and TRBJ2-5): DTGVSQNPRHKITKRGQNVTFRCDPISEHNRLYWYRQTLGQGPEFLTYFQNEAQLEKSRLLSDRFSAERPKGSFSTLEIQRTEQGDSAMYLCASSIKYDRSQETQYFGPGTRLLVL.

The J gene is TRBJ2-1, the V gene TRBV7-9; 7 bases align to TRBD2. Trimming removed 4 bases from V and 8 bases from J; junction bases left unmatched: 8. Germline lookup yields CDR1 SEHNR and CDR2 FQNEAQ (reference sequence). The CDR3 has 14 amino acids. The CDR3 nucleotides read TGTGCCAGCAGCTGGGGGGACTATTCCCATGAGCAGTTCTTC. This codes for CASSWGDYSHEQFF.

The rearrangement joins TRBV7-9 to TRBJ2-5; 8 bases map to TRBD2. This CDR3 is 16 amino acids long. With V trimmed by 4 bases and J by 4 bases, 11 bases remained unmatched. CDR1 and CDR2 (germline): SEHNR, FQNEAQ (reference sequence). This CDR3 reads CASSSPRGGRGETQYF. The CDR3 DNA sequence: TGTGCCAGCAGCTCACCCCGGGGGGGCCGGGGAGAGACCCAGTACTTC.

V and J are TRBV21-1 and TRBJ2-7; the D call of TRBD2 is as the table states it, not checked on the DNA. TRBV21-1 corresponds to a pseudogene. The CDR3 runs 13 residues. This CDR3 is CASSKDGGVEQYF. The CDR3 DNA is TGTGCCAGCAGCAAAGATGGAGGGGTCGAGCAGTACTTC.

The chain recombines TRBV30 with TRBJ1-3; no definite D call. CDR3 length: 13 amino acids. V lost 2 bases, J lost 0 bases, and 5 bases lay in between. From germline, CDR1 is GTSNPN and CDR2 SVGIG (reference sequence). The CDR3 region has the DNA TGTGCCTGGAGTCACAGCTCTGGAAACACCATATATTTT. It is translated as CAWSHSSGNTIYF.

This clone came up a few times. This rearrangement joins TRBV18 to TRBJ1-1, with a weak D call TRBD1 (5 bases). Germline CDR1 reads KGHSH; CDR2 reads LQKENI. V lost 5 bases, J lost 3 bases, and 13 bases lay in between. The CDR3 sequence is 14 residues long. CDR3 DNA: TGTGCCAGCTCAGCTCAGGGTGGCGACACTGAAGCTTTCTTT. Protein: CASSAQGGDTEAFF. The full variable domain, rest sourced from reference TRBV18 and TRBJ1-1, is NAGVMQNPRHLVRRRGQEARLRCSPMKGHSHVYWYRQLPEEGLKFMVYLQKENIIDESGMPKERFSAEFPKEGPSILRIQQVVRGDSAAYFCASSAQGGDTEAFFGQGTRLTVV.

The J gene is TRBJ2-3, the V gene TRBV7-3; 8 nucleotides line up with TRBD2. The CDR3 is made up of 15 amino acids. With V trimmed by 4 bases and J by 1 base, 4 bases remained unmatched. Germline CDR1 and CDR2: SGHTA and FQGTGA. The CDR3: CASSSRAGGTDTQYF. CDR3 sequence (DNA): TGTGCCAGCAGCTCACGAGCGGGGGGCACAGATACGCAGTATTTT.

The chain joins TRBV19 to TRBJ1-6, with D possibly matching TRBD1 (5 bases). The CDR3 consists of 13 residues. Trimming stripped 7 bases from V and 2 bases from J, with 6 bases between. The V gene's germline CDR1 is LNHDA and CDR2 SQIVND (reference sequence). DNA for the CDR3: TGTGCCAGTACGACAGCCTATAATTCACCCCTCCACTTT. Translation: CASTTAYNSPLHF.